The 32 T cell receptor beta chains given below trace back to one sample, sequenced in a study of T cells in Graves' hyperthyroidism and ophthalmopathy. Amplification of TCR beta CDR3 regions was performed using RNA transcripts as template. Using the HTBI primer set, a first-round RT-PCR was run on the TCR CDR3. In TCRdb, the multiplex PCR reads were re-called with MiXCR into one record per CDR3 protein. The sample includes 300,000 to 450,000 distinct CDR3 sequences, roughly 15% of them seen just once. What was sequenced was blood. Receptor source: a woman aged 25-40 years with Graves' ophthalmopathy.

In its sample, this clonotype was seen many times. The chain combines TRBV9 with TRBJ2-1, with TRBD2 identical over 7 bases. The CDR3 covers 16 residues. The germline V gene encodes CDR1 SGDLS and CDR2 YYNGEE. Germline trimming cut 4 bases from V and 0 bases from J; bases unmatched to any gene: 7. CDR3 sequence reads: CASSRGDGGSYNEQFF. The CDR3 DNA is TGTGCCAGCAGCCGGGGGGACGGCGGCTCCTACAATGAGCAGTTCTTC.

This clonotype was counted ten times or more. This rearrangement joins TRBV9 to TRBJ2-3; 8 positions match TRBD2. V lost 0 bases and J lost 2; bases outside the gene matches: 8. The CDR3 length is 17 residues. CDR1 and CDR2 from the germline V gene are SGDLS and YYNGEE. The CDR3 nucleotides are TGTGCCAGCAGCGTAGAGGCGGGGGGCGCGTCCACAGATACGCAGTATTTT. Its protein product is CASSVEAGGASTDTQYF.

In this sample, this clonotype turned up a few times. This rearrangement joins TRBV6-2 or TRBV6-3 to TRBJ2-2; D call uncertain. CDR1 MNHEY and CDR2 SVGEGT come from the germline V gene. With 8 bases removed from V and 6 bases from J, the gap between germline ends came to 13 bases. The length of the CDR3 is 13 residues. The CDR3 region is CASGGLGPGELFF. The CDR3 DNA sequence: TGTGCCAGCGGTGGGCTTGGACCCGGGGAGCTGTTTTTT.

This clonotype came up many times. The chain couples TRBV11-1 to TRBJ2-7; 11 nucleotides line up with TRBD2. CDR3 length: 15 residues. Germline values: CDR1 SGHAT, CDR2 FQDESV (reference sequence). The ends lost 3 bases at V and 1 base at J; junction bases unmatched: 2. CDR3 bases: TGTGCCAGCAGCTTGGGACTAGCGGCATCCTACGAGCAGTACTTC. Translation gives CASSLGLAASYEQYF.

This clonotype was seen ten or more times. The chain links TRBV20-1 to TRBJ2-5; TRBD1 matches at 11 bases. Germline lookup yields CDR1 DFQATT and CDR2 SNEGSKA (reference sequence). The CDR3 has 18 amino acids. V trimming: 6 bases; J trimming: 1 base; junction bases outside the gene matches: 16. DNA of the CDR3: TGCAGTGCCAAGGACAGGGGGCCCGGAAATCGGGCCCAAGAGACCCAGTACTTC. This translates into CSAKDRGPGNRAQETQYF.

This clonotype was found many times. The chain recombines TRBV28 with TRBJ2-7; 12 nucleotides align to TRBD2. The CDR3 loop spans 15 amino acids. The germline CDR1 and CDR2 sequences are MDHEN and SYDVKM. Germline trimming cut 8 bases from V and 7 bases from J; bases unmatched to any gene: 12. The CDR3 loop is CASQEPGLAGFEQYF. CDR3 sequence (DNA): TGTGCCAGCCAGGAACCCGGACTAGCGGGGTTTGAGCAGTACTTC.

Many counts were recorded for this clonotype. V and J are TRBV20-1 and TRBJ1-6; TRBD1 matches 10 bases. This CDR3 has 13 residues. Germline V lookup: CDR1 DFQATT, CDR2 SNEGSKA (reference sequence). Trimming at V came to 6 bases and at J to 8 bases, leaving 4 bases not matched to a gene. CDR3 in amino acids: CSAGQGEYSPLHF. CDR3 nucleotide sequence: TGCAGTGCCGGACAGGGGGAATATTCACCCCTCCACTTT.

Only a few counts were recorded for this clonotype. The V and J genes are TRBV20-1 and TRBJ2-1; 7 bases line up with TRBD2. CDR3 length equals 14 residues. Germline CDR1 DFQATT, CDR2 SNEGSKA (reference sequence). Germline trimming cut 2 bases from V and 7 bases from J; bases unmatched to any gene: 8. The CDR3 nucleotides read TGCAGTGCTAGAAAGGCGGGAGTTCCTAATGAGCAGTTCTTC. As protein: CSARKAGVPNEQFF.

This clonotype appeared many times. The chain is built from TRBV2 and TRBJ1-4; D gene unclear. Trimming took off 5 bases at V and 6 bases at J, with 13 bases between the two ends. The CDR3 is 14 residues long. Germline CDR1 SNHLY, CDR2 FYNNEI. The DNA of the CDR3 is TGTGCCAGCAGTCGCCGAAGGGCGGATGAAAAACTGTTTTTT. The encoded protein is CASSRRRADEKLFF.

At least ten counts were recorded for this clonotype. The V gene is TRBV5-5, the J gene TRBJ1-2, with D possibly matching TRBD1 (6 bases). Trimming cost V 3 bases and J 10 bases, with 19 bases left between them. Germline lookup yields CDR1 SGHKS and CDR2 YYEKEE (reference sequence). The CDR3 runs to 14 residues. CDR3 amino acids: CASSSQYRAPDYTF. CDR3 nucleotides: TGTGCCAGCAGCTCGCAGTACAGGGCCCCAGACTACACCTTC.

The chain recombines TRBV2 with TRBJ1-4; D is uncertain. Germline V lookup: CDR1 SNHLY, CDR2 FYNNEI. The CDR3 consists of 14 residues. V gave up 5 bases and J gave up 4 bases, with 11 bases separating them. The DNA of the CDR3 is TGTGCCAGCAGTAGTGTTCAGTATAATGAAAAACTGTTTTTT. Encoded protein: CASSSVQYNEKLFF.

V and J are TRBV10-1 and TRBJ1-6, with TRBD1 identical over 7 bases. This CDR3 region has 16 residues. With V trimmed by 9 bases and J by 0 bases, 8 bases remained unmatched. Per germline, CDR1 WNHNN and CDR2 SYGVQD (reference sequence). The CDR3 sequence is CASLLQGTSYNSPLHF. The CDR3 DNA reads TGCGCCAGTCTCCTACAGGGGACCTCCTATAATTCACCCCTCCACTTT.

A note on this clonotype: The junction and the germline gene differ at one end; a read error may be behind it. The chain uses TRBV28 and TRBJ2-6; perhaps D is TRBD1 or TRBD2 (5 bases each). The germline gives CDR1 MDHEN, CDR2 SYDVKM. This CDR3 comprises 15 residues. The CDR3 spells CASSFGGSGADVLTF. Here the CDR3 DNA reads TGTGCCAGCAGTTTTGGAGGCTCTGGGGCCGACGTCCTGACTTTC.

This clonotype has a handful of counts. The genes are TRBV10-2 and TRBJ2-2; D remains ambiguous. CDR3 length equals 13 residues. Trimming stripped 0 bases from V and 4 bases from J, with 3 bases between. Germline CDR1 reads WSHSY; CDR2 reads SAAADI. The CDR3 bases are TGCGCCAGCAGTGAGTCCTCCACCGGGGAGCTGTTTTTT. The encoded protein is CASSESSTGELFF.

The sample holds many counts of this clonotype. The chain uses TRBV3-1 and TRBJ1-1; D is unclear. Trimming removed 1 base from V and 0 bases from J, with 9 bases in between. The CDR3 extends over 15 amino acids. Germline-derived CDR1 and CDR2 are LGHDT and YNNKEL (reference sequence). The DNA for the CDR3 is TGTGCCAGCAGCCAAGTAGAGATCATGAACACTGAAGCTTTCTTT. It translates to CASSQVEIMNTEAFF. The full variable domain, completed using reference TRBV3-1 and TRBJ1-1, is DTAVSQTPKYLVTQMGNDKSIKCEQNLGHDTMYWYKQDSKKFLKIMFSYNNKELIINETVPNRFSPKSPDKAHLNLHINSLELGDSAVYFCASSQVEIMNTEAFFGQGTRLTVV.

This clonotype was recorded at least ten times. V is TRBV12-3 or TRBV12-4 and J is TRBJ2-1; D is possibly TRBD2 (6 bases). This CDR3 has 14 amino acids. The V and J ends lost 3 bases and 6 bases respectively, with 12 bases between them. The CDR3 reads CASSLVGGANEQFF. CDR3 sequence (DNA): TGTGCCAGCAGTTTGGTCGGAGGGGCCAATGAGCAGTTCTTC.

This clonotype was observed many times. This chain uses TRBV30 with TRBJ1-2; TRBD1 agrees at 7 bases. CDR3 size: 13 residues. CDR1 is GTSNPN and CDR2 is SVGIG in the germline V gene (reference sequence). J lost 6 bases, V lost 0 bases, and 4 bases had no gene match. The CDR3 coding sequence is TGTGCCTGGAGTGTAGACAGGGACGATGGCTACACCTTC. This sequence encodes CAWSVDRDDGYTF.

This clonotype was seen at least ten times. The chain links TRBV6-1 to TRBJ2-7, with TRBD1 matching 7 bases. CDR1 and CDR2 from the germline V gene are MNHNS and SASEGT. V trimming: 6 bases; J trimming: 3 bases; junction bases outside the gene matches: 8. The CDR3 sequence is 14 residues long. CDR3 in amino acids: CASRPPGTVYEQYF. The CDR3 DNA sequence: TGTGCCAGCAGGCCCCCCGGGACAGTCTACGAGCAGTACTTC.

The genes are TRBV5-1 and TRBJ1-2, with 8 nucleotides matching TRBD1. Trimming cost V 3 bases and J 8 bases; bases outside gene matches: 3. The length of the CDR3 is 12 residues. Germline CDR1 and CDR2: SGHRS and YFSETQ. The CDR3 DNA follows: TGCGCCAGCAGCTCGGACAGGGACGGCTACACCTTC. Amino acids: CASSSDRDGYTF.

This clonotype was recorded many times. V gene TRBV7-8 combines with J gene TRBJ1-2; possibly TRBD1 for D (5 bases). Germline CDR1 SGHVS, CDR2 FQNEAQ. V shed 0 bases and J shed 5 bases, with 13 bases lying between them. The length of the CDR3 is 15 residues. Written as DNA, the CDR3 is TGTGCCAGCAGCTTAGCCGTCGGTTCAGGGTATGGCTACACCTTC. It is translated as CASSLAVGSGYGYTF.

This clonotype was observed many times. The rearrangement uses TRBV5-6 and TRBJ2-7, with 7 bases lining up with TRBD1. The CDR3 consists of 14 residues. The junction had 9 bases not matched to a gene; V was cut back by 7 bases and J by 2 bases. The V gene's germline CDR1 is SGHDT and CDR2 YYEEEE. The CDR3 DNA reads as TGTGCCAGCGAACAAGGACAGGAAACCTACGAGCAGTACTTC. This gives the protein CASEQGQETYEQYF.

Note on this clonotype: Germline and junction disagree at one end, which may indicate a read error. The V call is TRBV5-4, the J call TRBJ1-1, with a possible D match to TRBD1 (6 bases). CDR3 length: 17 amino acids. The germline CDR1 and CDR2 sequences are SGHNT and YYREEE (reference sequence). In nucleotides, the CDR3 is TGTGCCAGCAGCTTGCCCCGCTTAGGCAGGGGCAACAGTGAAGCTTTCTTT. Translation gives CASSLPRLGRGNSEAFF. The whole variable domain, remainder taken from reference TRBV5-4 and TRBJ1-1, is ETGVTQSPTHLIKTRGQQVTLRCSSQSGHNTVSWYQQALGQGPQFIFQYYREEENGRGNFPPRFSGLQFPNYSSELNVNALELDDSALYLCASSLPRLGRGNSEAFFGQGTRLTVV.

As concerns this clonotype: A read error may produce the germline difference seen at one junction end. The chain joins TRBV6-2 or TRBV6-3 to TRBJ1-5, with 10 bases aligning to TRBD1. There are 15 residues in the CDR3. Germline V gene lookup returns CDR1 MNHEY and CDR2 SVGEGT. CDR3 sequence reads: CASSLTGGAGQPRHF. DNA of the CDR3: TGTGCCAGCAGTCTGACAGGGGGCGCGGGTCAGCCCCGGCATTTT.

A note on this clonotype: This may be a read error, as it is one base from a much larger clone. This chain links TRBV10-3 with TRBJ1-1; TRBD1 is a possible D gene (5 bases). Germline CDR1 reads ENHRY; CDR2 reads SYGVKD. The CDR3 runs to 15 residues. CDR3 bases: TGTGCCATCAGTGAGGAGGGGACGGGGAACGCTGAAGCTTTCTTT. The encoded protein is CAISEEGTGNAEAFF.

The chain carries TRBV7-6 and TRBJ1-2; 7 bases agree with TRBD1. Germline assignment: CDR1 SGHVS and CDR2 FNYEAQ. V lost 4 bases and J lost 4; bases outside the gene matches: 3. The CDR3 sequence is 13 residues long. The CDR3 here is CASSSWTGYGYTF. CDR3 DNA: TGTGCCAGCAGCTCATGGACAGGCTATGGCTACACCTTC.

This clonotype was detected many times. The V and J genes are TRBV11-3 and TRBJ2-3; possibly TRBD1 for D (7 bases). Germline V lookup: CDR1 SGHNT, CDR2 YENEEA. The length of the CDR3 is 16 residues. Trimming pared 0 bases from V and 4 bases from J, leaving 14 bases between. CDR3 protein: CASSLDPGRGADTQYF. In DNA form, the CDR3 reads TGTGCCAGCAGCTTAGACCCAGGCAGGGGGGCAGATACGCAGTATTTT.

To note about this clonotype: Since a much larger clone is just one base distant, this may be a read error. The chain carries TRBV29-1 and TRBJ1-1; the D is unclear. This CDR3 is 12 amino acids long. Deletions cut 5 bases from V and 4 bases from J, with 11 bases between. Germline assignment: CDR1 SQVTM and CDR2 ANQGSEA. This CDR3 reads CSVRTASTEAFF. The CDR3 bases are TGCAGCGTTAGGACGGCGAGCACTGAAGCTTTCTTT.

This clonotype was detected many times. This chain joins TRBV3-1 and TRBJ1-5; TRBD1 might be the D (5 bases). With 1 base removed from V and 5 bases from J, the gap between germline ends came to 12 bases. CDR1 LGHDT and CDR2 YNNKEL come from the germline V gene (reference sequence). CDR3 size: 15 residues. The CDR3 loop is CASSQGLRGDQPQHF. Written as DNA, the CDR3 is TGTGCCAGCAGCCAAGGTTTAAGGGGAGATCAGCCCCAGCATTTT.

This clonotype has a count of ten or more. The chain combines TRBV11-3 with TRBJ2-2; D perhaps matches TRBD2 (6 bases). CDR1 is SGHNT and CDR2 is YENEEA in the germline V gene. Trimming took 5 bases from V and 4 from J, leaving 14 bases between them. The CDR3 covers 15 residues. The CDR3 DNA sequence: TGTGCCAGCAGCCCCCGCGGGGAGATCACCGGGGAGCTGTTTTTT. This codes for CASSPRGEITGELFF.

This clonotype was seen repeatedly, ten times or more. The rearrangement joins TRBV18 to TRBJ2-7; D gene unclear. The ends were cut back, 8 bases at V and 1 base at J, with 6 bases in the middle. The CDR3 has 11 amino acids. Germline CDR1 KGHSH, CDR2 LQKENI. DNA for the CDR3: TGTGCCAGCGGTTCGTCCTACGAGCAGTACTTC. This gives the protein CASGSSYEQYF.

This clonotype came up many times. The V and J genes are TRBV20-1 and TRBJ2-1, with D perhaps TRBD2 (6 bases). The V end lost 6 bases, the J end lost 3 bases, and 15 bases lay between the germline ends. The CDR3 consists of 14 residues. Germline CDR1 DFQATT, CDR2 SNEGSKA (reference sequence). The CDR3, as DNA: TGCAGTGCGCTTCGCGGGACTGGCTACAATGAGCAGTTCTTC. It is translated as CSALRGTGYNEQFF.

This clonotype occurred a few times. Given a much more abundant clone one base away, this may be a read error. V usage is TRBV28 and J usage is TRBJ2-5; D may be TRBD1 (6 bases). Germline-derived CDR1 and CDR2 are MDHEN and SYDVKM. The CDR3 is 15 residues long. The germline V and J ends were trimmed by 1 base and 1 base, with 10 bases remaining between them. Here the CDR3 reads CASSLLVGGQETQYF. Written as DNA, the CDR3 is TGTGCCAGCAGTTTATTGGTAGGGGGCCAAGAGACCCAGTACTTC.